Presented here are 11 T cell receptor beta chains from one specimen sequenced in a study of T cell responses to AZD1222 COVID-19 vaccine. TCRdb's copy holds only in-frame clones and misses some; the assay was immunoSEQ multiplex PCR. The table lists tens of thousands of clones, over 85% of them singletons, with over 4% in the top ten. The specimen was peripheral blood, collected 28 days after the second AZD1222 dose. These receptors all stem from an adult who received the AZD1222 COVID-19 vaccine.

This clone was seen more than once but under ten times. J is TRBJ2-1 and V is TRBV7-6; TRBD2 matches 9 bases. CDR3 length: 15 amino acids. With 1 base clipped from V and 4 bases from J, the junction kept 2 bases outside the gene matches. Germline lookup yields CDR1 SGHVS and CDR2 FNYEAQ. The CDR3 DNA follows: TGTGCCAGCAGCTTAGGTGCGGGGGGGTACAATGAGCAGTTCTTC. Translation gives CASSLGAGGYNEQFF. Based on the CDR3 plus reference TRBV7-6 and TRBJ2-1, the full variable domain is GAGVSQSPRYKVTKRGQDVALRCDPISGHVSLYWYRQALGQGPEFLTYFNYEAQQDKSGLPNDRFSAERPEGSISTLTIQRTEQRDSAMYRCASSLGAGGYNEQFFGPGTRLTVL.

As DNA, the CDR3 is TGTGCCAGCAGTTACGGCAGGGGCTACGAGCAGTACTTC. Translation: CASSYGRGYEQYF. The gene calls are TRBV6-5 and TRBJ2-7, with D maybe TRBD1 (6 bases). V lost 2 bases, J lost 3 bases, and 8 bases lay in between. In germline, CDR1 is MNHEY, CDR2 SVGAGI. There are 13 residues in the CDR3.

CDR3 bases: TGTGCCAGCAGCCCCTCAGGGATGGAGACCCAGTACTTC. Protein: CASSPSGMETQYF. The rearrangement joins TRBV6-5 to TRBJ2-5; tentative D call: TRBD1 (5 bases). In germline, CDR1 is MNHEY, CDR2 SVGAGI. V lost 6 bases to trimming and J lost 5 bases, with 13 bases between them. This CDR3 comprises 13 residues.

The V gene is TRBV3-1 (or the pseudogene TRBV3-2), the J gene TRBJ2-5, with TRBD1 as a possible D gene (6 bases). This CDR3 comprises 14 residues. Germline V gene lookup returns CDR1 LGHDT and CDR2 YNNKEL (reference sequence). V was clipped by 4 bases and J by 2 bases, with 11 bases between them. CDR3 amino acids: CASSLRTAQETQYF. The CDR3 coding sequence is TGTGCCAGCAGCCTGAGGACAGCTCAAGAGACCCAGTACTTC.

The chain joins TRBV10-3 to TRBJ2-5; D not certain. There are 13 residues in the CDR3. From germline, CDR1 is ENHRY and CDR2 SYGVKD. Trimming left V 1 base short and J 1 base short, with 4 bases between. The CDR3 is CAISEYGQETQYF. In DNA, the CDR3 is TGTGCCATCAGTGAGTATGGCCAAGAGACCCAGTACTTC.

This sequence joins TRBV14 and TRBJ2-1, with D perhaps matching TRBD1 (5 bases). The CDR3 has 13 amino acids. Germline CDR1 SGHDN, CDR2 FVKESK. With 0 bases removed from V and 9 bases from J, the gap between germline ends came to 9 bases. The CDR3 nucleotides read TGTGCCAGCAGCCAAGACAGGGTTGGTGAGCAGTTCTTC. Protein sequence: CASSQDRVGEQFF.

This chain links TRBV3-1 (or the pseudogene TRBV3-2) with TRBJ1-4, with 9 bases fitting TRBD1. Germline CDR1 and CDR2: LGHDT and YNNKEL (reference sequence). V was clipped by 4 bases and J by 8 bases; unmatched bases: 5. This CDR3 is built from 14 residues. CDR3 DNA: TGTGCCAGCAGCCCCGGGACAGGGCGGGAAAAACTGTTTTTT. Amino acids: CASSPGTGREKLFF.

V and J are TRBV9 and TRBJ1-3; the match to TRBD1 covers 9 bases. Germline trimming cut 7 bases from V and 4 bases from J; bases unmatched to any gene: 9. Per germline, CDR1 SGDLS and CDR2 YYNGEE. The length of the CDR3 is 15 residues. Here the CDR3 reads CASGLNRGPGNTIYF. CDR3 coding DNA: TGTGCCAGCGGTTTGAACAGGGGGCCAGGAAACACCATATATTTT.

This rearrangement joins TRBV6-5 to TRBJ2-2, with D maybe TRBD2 (5 bases). The CDR3 runs to 16 residues. Per germline, CDR1 MNHEY and CDR2 SVGAGI. V was cut by 2 bases and J by 6 bases, with 16 bases left in between. The CDR3 reads CASSYDGEKDAGELFF. The DNA for the CDR3 is TGTGCCAGCAGTTACGACGGGGAGAAGGACGCCGGGGAGCTGTTTTTT.

The CDR3 region is CASSSGAFTDTQYF. As DNA, the CDR3 is TGCGCCAGCAGCTCCGGGGCTTTCACAGATACGCAGTATTTT. The chain is built from TRBV5-1 and TRBJ2-3; D possibly uses TRBD1 or TRBD2 (5 bases each). This CDR3 has 14 residues. V was shortened by 3 bases and J by 2 bases, with 10 bases between the two germline ends. Germline assignment: CDR1 SGHRS and CDR2 YFSETQ.

This clone appeared a single time. The rearrangement links TRBV9 to TRBJ2-1, with 13 bases aligning to TRBD2. Germline CDR1 and CDR2: SGDLS and YYNGEE. The CDR3 length is 12 residues. V lost 2 bases, J lost 15 bases, and 2 bases stayed unmatched. The CDR3 loop is CASSVGTSGAFF. The DNA of the CDR3 is TGTGCCAGCAGCGTTGGGACTAGCGGGGCGTTCTTC.